This T cell receptor (beta chain) was found in a study of spatial heterogeneity in lung cancer (dated by TCRdb to between 2018 and 2020). Notes on the research overall: Beta-chain transcripts were consistently detected in greater numbers than alpha-chain transcripts, which likely reflects a higher abundance of beta-chain transcripts. In the raw uncorrected reads, each unique combination of TCR and UMI appeared on average more than ten times. At surgery, around 200 tumor regions, 64 matched nontumor lung samples and 56 PBMC samples were TCR-sequenced for both alpha and beta chains. The study quantitatively compared TCR alpha and beta repertoires across multiple tumor regions, matched nontumor lung and blood in non-small cell lung cancer. Nonsynonymous mutation counts, determined by whole-exome sequencing of tumor tissue, were related to features of the TCR repertoire.

A word on this clonotype: The antigen it recognizes is unknown. Per-base qualities were not stored, and no clone one base away is much larger.

Library method: 5' RACE. The sequencer listed for this sample is NextSeq 500. In the TCR library protocol, a unique molecular identifier was attached to each TCR cDNA molecule so that PCR and sequencing errors could be corrected. As for how the authors treated the data: Decombinator tools were used for TCR identification, UMI-based error correction and CDR3 extraction. Expanded TCRs were defined as those above a frequency of 2 per 1,000, corresponding to the top 1% of the tumor frequency distribution. Renyi diversity was calculated using the R vegan package after each repertoire was subsampled 100 times to 5,000 TCRs. CDR3 similarity networks were constructed using string-kernel similarity of amino acid triplets, with links drawn between CDR3s whose pairwise similarity was above 0.82. The raw public reads went through TCRdb reprocessing: fastp at Q25, MiXCR clone calling, in-frame beta chains kept. Entries are consolidated by CDR3 protein sequence, retaining the most common genes and DNA. The V and J calls and clone size are TCRdb's, not the authors'. This sample comprises 55,000 to 70,000 distinct CDR3 sequences, roughly 6.4% of them detected only once. The ten most abundant clones make up about 15% of the sample.

Taken with the paper, the label for time point translates to: sample taken at primary tumor resection. Samples were obtained from approximately 77 patients with early-stage, untreated non-small cell lung cancer from the lung TRACERx cohort. Whole RNA extracted from tumor and nontumor lung tissue, or from cryopreserved PBMC samples, was used for TCR sequencing without cell sorting. Patients were selected for TCR sequencing only if sufficient RNA was available from at least two tumor regions. General study outcomes and caveats: Additional single-cell paired TCR alpha and beta sequencing was considered necessary to confirm, at a functional level, the hypothesis that regional TCRs recognize regional mutations. Ubiquitous expanded tumor TCRs were found in blood more often at tumor resection than at routine follow-up.

The starting material was PBMCs, obtained at surgery. This TCR was recovered from a female donor with early-stage non-small cell lung cancer.

The nucleotides are TGCAGTGCAGGACTAGCGGGAGGTTCCTACAATGAGCAGTTCTTC. The encoded protein is CSAGLAGGSYNEQFF. The chain joins TRBV20-1 to TRBJ2-1; 14 central nucleotides agree with TRBD2. V loses 6 bases at its end and J loses 1 base; junction bases beyond the gene matches: 2. The germline V gene (reference sequence) yields DFQATT for CDR1 and SNEGSKA for CDR2. The CDR3 runs 15 amino acids, cysteine and phenylalanine included. Only the CDR3 portion is preserved as DNA: 45 bases, with reading frame beginning at the first base.